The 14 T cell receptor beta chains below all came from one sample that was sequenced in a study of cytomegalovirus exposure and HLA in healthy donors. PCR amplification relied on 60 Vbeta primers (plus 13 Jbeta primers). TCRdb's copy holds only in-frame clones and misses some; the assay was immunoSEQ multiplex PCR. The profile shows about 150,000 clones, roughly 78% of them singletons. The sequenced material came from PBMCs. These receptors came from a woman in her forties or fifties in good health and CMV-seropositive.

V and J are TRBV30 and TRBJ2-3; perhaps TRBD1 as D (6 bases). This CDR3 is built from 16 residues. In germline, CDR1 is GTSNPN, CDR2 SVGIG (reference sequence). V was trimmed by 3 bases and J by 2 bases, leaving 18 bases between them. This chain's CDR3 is CAWRRLWGQFTDTQYF. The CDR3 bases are TGTGCCTGGAGGCGGCTCTGGGGGCAGTTCACAGATACGCAGTATTTT.

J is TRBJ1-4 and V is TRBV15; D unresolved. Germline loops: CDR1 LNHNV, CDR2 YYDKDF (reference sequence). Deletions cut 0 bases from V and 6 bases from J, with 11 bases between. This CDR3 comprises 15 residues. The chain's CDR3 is CATSRDRGWDEKLFF. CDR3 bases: TGTGCCACCAGCAGAGATCGAGGGTGGGATGAAAAACTGTTTTTT.

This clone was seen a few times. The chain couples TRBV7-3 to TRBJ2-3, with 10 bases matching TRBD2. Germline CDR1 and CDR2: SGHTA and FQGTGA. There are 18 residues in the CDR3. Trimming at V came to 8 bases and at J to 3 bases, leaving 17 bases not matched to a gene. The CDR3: CASSRTASGSITTDTQYF. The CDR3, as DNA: TGTGCCAGCTCGCGTACGGCTAGCGGGAGTATAACTACAGATACGCAGTATTTT.

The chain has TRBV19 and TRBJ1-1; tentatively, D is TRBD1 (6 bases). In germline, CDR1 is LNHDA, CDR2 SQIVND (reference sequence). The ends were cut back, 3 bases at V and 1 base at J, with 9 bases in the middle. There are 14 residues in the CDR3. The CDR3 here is CASSIAQGNTEAFF. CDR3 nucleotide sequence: TGTGCCAGTAGTATCGCACAGGGGAACACTGAAGCTTTCTTT.

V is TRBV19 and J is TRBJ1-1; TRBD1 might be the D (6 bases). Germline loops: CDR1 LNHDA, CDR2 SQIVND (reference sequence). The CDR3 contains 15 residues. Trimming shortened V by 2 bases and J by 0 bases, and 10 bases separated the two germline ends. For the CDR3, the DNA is TGTGCCAGTAGTATAACAGGGACCATGAACACTGAAGCTTTCTTT. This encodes CASSITGTMNTEAFF.

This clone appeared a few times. This CDR3 reads CASLTGLVAFF. The CDR3 bases are TGTGCCAGCCTTACAGGGCTTGTTGCTTTCTTT. V is TRBV28 and J is TRBJ1-1, with D possibly matching TRBD1 (6 bases). The CDR3 spans 11 residues. The germline V and J ends were trimmed by 8 bases and 11 bases, with 15 bases remaining between them. Germline CDR1 and CDR2: MDHEN and SYDVKM.

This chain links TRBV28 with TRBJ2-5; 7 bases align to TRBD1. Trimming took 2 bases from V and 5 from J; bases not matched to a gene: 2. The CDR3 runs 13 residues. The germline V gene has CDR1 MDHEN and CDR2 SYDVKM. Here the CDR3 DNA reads TGTGCCAGCAGTTTAGAGGGGGCGGAGACCCAGTACTTC. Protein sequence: CASSLEGAETQYF.

The CDR3 nucleotides are TGTGCCAGCTCACCAAGGGAGGGCTCCTATAATTCACCCCTCCACTTT. Its translation: CASSPREGSYNSPLHF. This rearrangement joins TRBV18 to TRBJ1-6; D uncertain. Trimming left V 2 bases short and J 0 bases short, with 8 bases between. Germline CDR1 KGHSH, CDR2 LQKENI. CDR3 length: 16 amino acids.

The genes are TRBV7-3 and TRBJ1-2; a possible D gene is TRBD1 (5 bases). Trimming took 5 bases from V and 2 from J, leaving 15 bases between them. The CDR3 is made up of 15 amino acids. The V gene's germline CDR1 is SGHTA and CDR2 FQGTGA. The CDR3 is CASSPGREWNYGYTF. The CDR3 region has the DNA TGTGCCAGCAGCCCCGGCAGGGAATGGAACTATGGCTACACCTTC.

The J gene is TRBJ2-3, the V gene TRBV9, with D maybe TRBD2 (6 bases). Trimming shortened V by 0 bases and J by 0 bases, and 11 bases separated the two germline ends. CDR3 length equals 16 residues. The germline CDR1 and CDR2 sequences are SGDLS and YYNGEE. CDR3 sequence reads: CASSVVAGLSTDTQYF. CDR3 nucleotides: TGTGCCAGCAGCGTAGTTGCGGGGCTGAGCACAGATACGCAGTATTTT.

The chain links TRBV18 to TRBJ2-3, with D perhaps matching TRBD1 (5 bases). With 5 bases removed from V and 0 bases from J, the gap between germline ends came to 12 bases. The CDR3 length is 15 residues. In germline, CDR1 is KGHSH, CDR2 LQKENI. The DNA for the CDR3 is TGTGCCAGCTCATCCCGACAGAAAAGCACAGATACGCAGTATTTT. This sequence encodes CASSSRQKSTDTQYF.

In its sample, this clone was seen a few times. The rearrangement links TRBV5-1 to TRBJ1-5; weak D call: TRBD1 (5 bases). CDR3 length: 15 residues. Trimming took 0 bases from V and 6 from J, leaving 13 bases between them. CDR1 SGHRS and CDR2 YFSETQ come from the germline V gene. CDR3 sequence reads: CASSLEAGIGQPQHF. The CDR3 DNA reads TGCGCCAGCAGCTTGGAGGCAGGGATCGGTCAGCCCCAGCATTTT.

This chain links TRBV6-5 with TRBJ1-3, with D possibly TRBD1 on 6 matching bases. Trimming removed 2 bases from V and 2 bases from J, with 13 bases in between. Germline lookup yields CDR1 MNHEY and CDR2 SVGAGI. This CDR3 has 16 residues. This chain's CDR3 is CASSYQNRVTGNTIYF. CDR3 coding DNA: TGTGCCAGCAGTTACCAGAACAGGGTTACTGGAAACACCATATATTTT.

The CDR3 region has the DNA TGCGCCAGCAGCCAAGGGGCAGAGTCTGGAAACACCATATATTTT. Translating it yields CASSQGAESGNTIYF. This chain joins TRBV4-3 and TRBJ1-3, with no clear D. Trimming stripped 1 base from V and 1 base from J, with 8 bases between. Germline CDR1 reads LGHNA; CDR2 reads YSLEER. This CDR3 contains 15 residues.